A single sample gave rise to the 31 T cell receptor beta chains below, sequenced in a study of human T cells and chemical hapten exposure. MiXCR, run by TCRdb on the RACE reads, gives a single entry per CDR3 protein. The table lists about 120,000 distinct CDR3 sequences, 9% to 14% of them singletons. Regarding time point: patch test 1, 2 weeks after DPC sensitization. Sample treatment: therapeutic diphenylcyclopropenone sensitization with weekly scalp DPC. Sequencing used whole blood, obtained in connection with sensitization to the hapten diphenylcyclopropenone (DPC). The receptor source for this set is a woman in her 50s with alopecia areata. Some clones in this sample may be carry-over from other donors' samples.

This clonotype was seen ten or more times. The chain is built from TRBV29-1 and TRBJ2-7; D unclear. Per the germline V gene, CDR1 is SQVTM and CDR2 is ANQGSEA. The CDR3 runs 15 residues. V gave up 0 bases and J gave up 0 bases, with 12 bases separating them. The DNA of the CDR3 is TGCAGCGTTGAAGATCGCAGAGGCGGCTCCTACGAGCAGTACTTC. Its translation: CSVEDRRGGSYEQYF.

This clonotype came up many times. The V and J genes are TRBV5-5 and TRBJ2-7, with a weak D call TRBD2 (5 bases). The germline CDR1 and CDR2 sequences are SGHKS and YYEKEE (reference sequence). V was clipped by 0 bases and J by 0 bases, with 10 bases between them. The CDR3 covers 15 residues. The DNA of the CDR3 is TGTGCCAGCAGCTTGGGGCCCGGGGACTCCTACGAGCAGTACTTC. This gives the protein CASSLGPGDSYEQYF.

This clonotype was observed many times. The chain links TRBV5-4 to TRBJ2-1; 13 positions match TRBD2. The CDR3 runs to 14 residues. Germline V gives CDR1 SGHNT, CDR2 YYREEE (reference sequence). Trimming at V came to 10 bases and at J to 12 bases, leaving 13 bases not matched to a gene. The DNA for the CDR3 is TGTGCCGCTTCCCCGGGACTAGCGGGAACGGGGCAGTTCTTC. It translates to CAASPGLAGTGQFF.

This clonotype was recorded many times. The rearrangement uses TRBV4-3 and TRBJ2-7, with TRBD2 identical over 12 bases. The V gene's germline CDR1 is LGHNA and CDR2 YSLEER. Trimming took 3 bases from V and 2 from J; bases not matched to a gene: 5. CDR3 length: 16 amino acids. CDR3: CASSQVLAGGPYEQYF. The CDR3 region has the DNA TGCGCCAGCAGCCAGGTACTAGCGGGGGGACCCTACGAGCAGTACTTC.

This clonotype was observed at least ten times. The V gene is TRBV7-2, the J gene TRBJ2-7, with TRBD2 matching 7 bases. Germline loops: CDR1 SGHTA, CDR2 FQGNSA. V shed 5 bases, J shed 7 bases, and the junction held 11 bases outside the gene matches. The CDR3 runs to 14 residues. The CDR3 DNA reads TGTGCCAGCAGCGTCACCGGGCGAGCGGGGGAGCAGTACTTC. The encoded protein is CASSVTGRAGEQYF.

The chain carries TRBV10-2 and TRBJ2-7; no clear D. The CDR3 consists of 12 residues. The germline CDR1 and CDR2 sequences are WSHSY and SAAADI. V was pared by 2 bases and J by 2 bases, with 4 bases between. DNA of the CDR3: TGCGCCAGCAGTGAGGCTACCTACGAGCAGTACTTC. Residues: CASSEATYEQYF.

This clonotype was recorded many times. The rearrangement uses TRBV7-6 and TRBJ2-5, with D unclear. This CDR3 region has 12 residues. The V gene's germline CDR1 is SGHVS and CDR2 FNYEAQ. The V and J ends lost 5 bases and 5 bases respectively, with 9 bases between them. The CDR3 is CASSPSGETQYF. CDR3 sequence (DNA): TGTGCCAGCAGCCCTAGTGGGGAGACCCAGTACTTC.

This clonotype was counted ten times or more. The chain employs TRBV14 and TRBJ2-3; no reliable D call. The CDR3 has 15 amino acids. The germline CDR1 and CDR2 sequences are SGHDN and FVKESK. The V gene lost 1 base and the J gene lost 0 bases, with 8 bases spanning the gap. The CDR3 is CASSQVKLSTDTQYF. The CDR3 DNA reads TGTGCCAGCAGCCAAGTAAAGCTTAGCACAGATACGCAGTATTTT.

Points on this clonotype: This could be a read error, since a much larger clone is one nucleotide away. This chain links TRBV2 with TRBJ1-6, with 9 bases lining up with TRBD1. With V trimmed by 10 bases and J by 10 bases, 11 bases remained unmatched. This CDR3 contains 14 residues. Germline V gene lookup returns CDR1 SNHLY and CDR2 FYNNEI. CDR3 nucleotides: TGTGCCAACAGCCTGGGACAGGGCGTGTCACCCCTCCACTTT. It codes for CANSLGQGVSPLHF.

This clonotype was recorded a few times. The gene calls are TRBV4-1 and TRBJ2-4, with a weak D call TRBD2 (6 bases). The CDR3 spans 15 residues. The ends were cut back, 4 bases at V and 5 bases at J, with 15 bases in the middle. The germline V gene has CDR1 MGHRA and CDR2 YSYEKL. The CDR3 DNA reads TGCGCCAGCAGCCCGGGGGTCACAGGCCAAAACATTCAGTACTTC. This translates into CASSPGVTGQNIQYF.

The CDR3 region is CASRLDHTDTQYF. CDR3 nucleotides: TGTGCCAGCAGGCTTGACCACACAGATACGCAGTATTTT. The rearrangement uses TRBV2 and TRBJ2-3; no clear D. The CDR3 covers 13 residues. V dropped 6 bases and J dropped 2 bases, with 9 bases sitting between them. CDR1 is SNHLY, CDR2 FYNNEI, per germline.

A note on this clonotype: A much larger clone lies one base from this, so it may be a read error. The chain is built from TRBV20-1 and TRBJ1-1, with D maybe TRBD1 (5 bases). V was cut by 1 base and J by 0 bases, with 15 bases left in between. The CDR3 consists of 16 residues. CDR1 and CDR2 (germline): DFQATT, SNEGSKA (reference sequence). CDR3 bases: TGCAGTGCTAGAGGGACAATTCAGGGACTGAACACTGAAGCTTTCTTT. Amino acid sequence: CSARGTIQGLNTEAFF.

In this sample, this clonotype turned up a few times. The CDR3 nucleotides read TGTGCCAGCAGCTTAGAATCGGGGTACACAGATACGCAGTATTTT. This gives the protein CASSLESGYTDTQYF. The chain carries TRBV7-2 and TRBJ2-3; maybe TRBD2 (5 bases). This CDR3 comprises 15 residues. Germline CDR1 SGHTA, CDR2 FQGNSA. The V end lost 1 base, the J end lost 2 bases, and 10 bases lay between the germline ends.

This clonotype was detected ten times or more. The rearrangement links TRBV7-9 to TRBJ2-3; D could derive from TRBD1 or TRBD2 (5 bases each). Trimming took off 4 bases at V and 0 bases at J, with 11 bases between the two ends. CDR3 size: 15 residues. Germline V lookup: CDR1 SEHNR, CDR2 FQNEAQ (reference sequence). CDR3 sequence: CASSSWDPSTDTQYF. The DNA of the CDR3 is TGTGCCAGCAGCTCGTGGGACCCAAGCACAGATACGCAGTATTTT.

The sample holds a few counts of this clonotype. This chain links TRBV11-2 with TRBJ2-3; 10 bases fit TRBD2. There are 15 residues in the CDR3. Germline V gives CDR1 SGHAT, CDR2 FQNNGV. Trimming removed 7 bases from V and 6 bases from J; junction bases left unmatched: 10. CDR3 sequence reads: CASTQTSGVVDTQYF. CDR3 bases: TGTGCCAGCACCCAAACTAGCGGGGTAGTGGATACGCAGTATTTT.

Notes on this clonotype: An end of the junction does not agree with germline; a read error may underlie this. V is TRBV28 and J is TRBJ1-5; D is ambiguous. Germline V CDR1 and CDR2: MDHEN, SYDVKM. This CDR3 spans 12 amino acids. The CDR3 is CVSSQGFQPQHF. The CDR3 DNA is TGTGTCAGCAGCCAAGGGTTTCAGCCCCAGCATTTT.

This clonotype came up many times. CDR3 protein: CASSPNSGGPTDTQYF. The CDR3, as DNA: TGTGCCAGCAGCCCGAACAGCGGGGGCCCCACAGATACGCAGTATTTT. This chain uses TRBV7-9 with TRBJ2-3, with 8 bases fitting TRBD2. CDR3 length equals 16 residues. The germline gives CDR1 SEHNR, CDR2 FQNEAQ (reference sequence). The ends lost 5 bases at V and 2 bases at J; junction bases unmatched: 9.

This clonotype was counted at least ten times. V is TRBV2 and J is TRBJ2-5; the D is unclear. V lost 3 bases and J 3 bases, leaving 11 bases between the germline ends. Germline values: CDR1 SNHLY, CDR2 FYNNEI. The length of the CDR3 is 14 residues. This chain's CDR3 is CASSDGSGKETQYF. The CDR3 nucleotides are TGTGCCAGCAGTGATGGTTCAGGCAAAGAGACCCAGTACTTC.

This clonotype was counted ten times or more. The CDR3, as DNA: TGTGCCAGTTGTGAGGACAGCTACTATGGCTACACCTTC. It yields the protein CASCEDSYYGYTF. The rearrangement links TRBV28 to TRBJ1-2; D may be TRBD1 (6 bases). Germline V CDR1 and CDR2: MDHEN, SYDVKM. This CDR3 comprises 13 residues. Trimming cost V 9 bases and J 3 bases, with 14 bases left between them.

In its sample, this clonotype was seen a few times. The chain couples TRBV7-9 to TRBJ2-2; no clear D gene. This CDR3 is 13 amino acids long. Germline-derived CDR1 and CDR2 are SEHNR and FQNEAQ (reference sequence). V gave up 1 base and J gave up 6 bases, with 6 bases separating them. The CDR3 DNA is TGTGCCAGCAGCTTAGTTGCAGCCGGGGAGCTGTTTTTT. This codes for CASSLVAAGELFF.

This sequence joins TRBV4-2 and TRBJ2-6; the D is unclear. This CDR3 contains 16 residues. V was shortened by 2 bases and J by 0 bases, with 8 bases between the two germline ends. From germline, CDR1 is LGHNA and CDR2 YNFKEQ. The chain's CDR3 is CASSQRQTSGANVLTF. The CDR3 nucleotides are TGTGCCAGCAGCCAAAGGCAGACCTCTGGGGCCAACGTCCTGACTTTC.

This clonotype was counted ten times or more. The V and J genes are TRBV18 and TRBJ2-1; 7 nucleotides line up with TRBD1. Looked up from germline, CDR1 is KGHSH and CDR2 is LQKENI. V lost 3 bases, J lost 2 bases, and 4 bases stayed unmatched. CDR3 length: 15 amino acids. Here the CDR3 DNA reads TGTGCCAGCTCACCCCCGCAGGGGGCCTACAATGAGCAGTTCTTC. Its protein is CASSPPQGAYNEQFF.

Only a few counts were recorded for this clonotype. V is TRBV6-5 and J is TRBJ1-4, with 9 bases fitting TRBD1. Germline-derived CDR1 and CDR2 are MNHEY and SVGAGI. The trim removed 5 bases at V and 8 bases at J, leaving 12 bases unmatched. The CDR3 spans 16 residues. The CDR3: CASSPPGTGRGEKLFF. CDR3 coding DNA: TGTGCCAGCAGTCCCCCTGGGACAGGGAGAGGGGAAAAACTGTTTTTT.

Many counts were recorded for this clonotype. This rearrangement joins TRBV11-2 to TRBJ1-5; weak D call: TRBD1 (5 bases). Germline assignment: CDR1 SGHAT and CDR2 FQNNGV. CDR3 length: 15 residues. Trimming took off 1 base at V and 0 bases at J, with 7 bases between the two ends. The CDR3 sequence is CASSLAGYSNQPQHF. The CDR3 nucleotides are TGTGCCAGCAGCTTAGCAGGGTATAGCAATCAGCCCCAGCATTTT.

In this sample, this clonotype turned up many times. CDR3 residues: CASSYDRNNEQFF. The CDR3 nucleotides read TGTGCCAGCAGTTACGACCGAAACAATGAGCAGTTCTTC. The chain joins TRBV6-6 to TRBJ2-1; D gene ambiguous. Trimming shortened V by 2 bases and J by 5 bases, and 7 bases separated the two germline ends. Looked up from germline, CDR1 is MNHNY and CDR2 is SVGAGI (reference sequence). The CDR3 consists of 13 residues.

This clonotype has more than one count but fewer than ten. The rearrangement joins TRBV10-1 to TRBJ2-2; no firm D call. The CDR3 is 16 residues long. V lost 3 bases to trimming and J lost 5 bases, with 16 bases between them. Germline V gene lookup returns CDR1 WNHNN and CDR2 SYGVQD (reference sequence). CDR3 protein: CASSDYGHGLTGELFF. CDR3 bases: TGCGCCAGCAGTGATTACGGGCACGGTTTGACCGGGGAGCTGTTTTTT.

This chain joins TRBV28 and TRBJ1-3, with unresolved D. CDR3 length equals 12 residues. In germline, CDR1 is MDHEN, CDR2 SYDVKM. Between the trimmed V and J ends, which lost 6 bases and 7 bases, there was a span of 10 bases. The CDR3 is CASSLSWNTIYF. CDR3 DNA sequence: TGTGCCAGCAGCCTCAGTTGGAACACCATATATTTT.

This clonotype was recorded at least ten times. V and J are TRBV10-1 and TRBJ1-6, with D hard to call. CDR1 is WNHNN and CDR2 is SYGVQD in the germline V gene (reference sequence). This CDR3 has 14 residues. V lost 2 bases to trimming and J lost 0 bases, with 2 bases between them. The chain's CDR3 is CASSESSYNSPLHF. CDR3 DNA: TGCGCCAGCAGTGAGAGCTCCTATAATTCACCCCTCCACTTT.

The table lists this clonotype with a few counts. This sequence joins TRBV7-2 and TRBJ1-4; D is ambiguous. V lost 4 bases, J lost 4 bases, and 10 bases lay in between. The CDR3 is 14 residues long. The germline V gene has CDR1 SGHTA and CDR2 FQGNSA. The CDR3 loop reads CASSSSGINEKLFF. The CDR3 DNA sequence: TGTGCCAGCAGCTCCTCCGGGATTAATGAAAAACTGTTTTTT.

The chain recombines TRBV4-2 with TRBJ2-6, with unresolved D. Germline CDR1 reads LGHNA; CDR2 reads YNFKEQ. Trimming took off 1 base at V and 4 bases at J, with 23 bases between the two ends. This CDR3 region has 20 residues. The CDR3 DNA follows: TGTGCCAGCAGCCAAGCACTTTTAGGGATGTGGCTCATCGGGGCCAACGTCCTGACTTTC. Encoded protein: CASSQALLGMWLIGANVLTF.

The table lists this clonotype with a few counts. J is TRBJ2-3 and V is TRBV5-3, with TRBD2 matching 9 bases. TRBV5-3 is an open reading frame whose function is uncertain. The CDR3 is made up of 17 amino acids. The V gene end was trimmed by 3 bases and the J gene end by 2 bases; junction bases not matched to a gene: 10. The CDR3 DNA follows: TGTGCCAGAAGCTCCCTCCTAGCGGGGTCCATCACAGATACGCAGTATTTT. Translating it yields CARSSLLAGSITDTQYF.